The present TCR beta chain was sequenced within a study of tissue T cells after allogeneic stem cell transplantation. Study-wide points: Anatomically similar tissues had similar TCR repertoires within each patient. Blood and spleen captured only part of the tissue TCR repertoire. Motif-based clustering found tissue-specific repertoire signatures shared across patients, though few clones were shared.

Regarding time point: mouse harvest day 7 after allogeneic transplant. The graft held 10^6 splenic CD5+ T cells and 10^7 T-cell-depleted bone marrow cells. With regard to this clone: What it recognizes is unknown. Mouse names are used for the genes. The CDR3 end lies 1 residue beyond the end of the read and is filled in from the germline J gene.

There are 14 residues in the CDR3. Trimming pared 5 bases from V and 0 bases from J, leaving 10 bases between. Germline CDR1 and CDR2: SGHND and FRSKSL. Repertoires were generated with immunoSEQ multiplex PCR, while TCRdb's copy carries only in-frame clones and drops some. The sample includes roughly 4,200 clones, more than 50% of them seen just once. The sequenced sample consisted of spleen. This receptor was taken from a female BALB/c mouse given C57BL/6 T cells with graft-versus-host disease after an allogeneic hematopoietic cell transplant. The chain has TRBV15 and TRBJ1-1, with D maybe TRBD1 (6 bases). CDR3 residues: CASSLQGPNTEVFF. The CDR3 DNA, read in part, is TGTGCCAGCAGTCTACAGGGACCAAACACAGAAGTCTTC.